The sample holds a few counts of the clone carrying this T cell receptor beta chain. Germline V lookup: CDR1 KGHDR, CDR2 SFDVKD. V trimming: 2 bases; J trimming: 4 bases; junction bases outside the gene matches: 8. The CDR3 totals 18 residues. This sample is drawn from a study of blood T cells in healthy people across ages. On the study more broadly: Using template switching, researchers captured about one barcoded beta molecule for each two T cells.

Staff drew ten milliliters of peripheral blood from each donor. Using a J-beta primer mix together with a sample-barcoded 5' primer, a second PCR was run for roughly 6 to 11 cycles. With 12 random nucleotides, a template-switch adaptor tagged each individual cDNA molecule. Paired-end reads containing CDR3 totaled no fewer than 3 million for each sample. Each CDR3 protein is one row after TCRdb ran MiXCR on the 5' RACE reads. This sample yields around 1,500,000 distinct CDR3 sequences, of which under 30% are seen a single time; around 7.7% belongs to the top ten. Material: blood. The receptor was derived from a woman aged 25 to 39 in good health. The chain recombines TRBV24-1 with TRBJ2-1, with 12 nucleotides matching TRBD2. The CDR3 DNA sequence: TGTGCCACCAGTGATTCTAGCGGGGGGGGGGAATCGTACAATGAGCAGTTCTTC. Its translation: CATSDSSGGGESYNEQFF.